A selection of T cell receptor beta chains follows, all from one sample in a study of T-cell memory formation after mild COVID-19. TCRdb ran MiXCR on the 5' RACE reads and lists one entry per CDR3 protein. The table has under 350,000 distinct CDR3 sequences, around 15% seen once. The sample was PBMCs or a T cell subset sorted from them (not recorded which). These receptors all come from a man aged 18 to 35 who had mild COVID-19 (a few samples of this study predate the infection). Cell type and time point are not known. The CDR3 runs from the conserved cysteine through the conserved F or W. The D gene is left open where the match is weak. Clone size is not always given. Where it is, it says once, few, many or a class for expanded clones.

clone_size,d_call,j_call,v_call,cdr3_aa,cdr3_nt
.,.,TRBJ2-7,TRBV2,CASSADTFYEQYF,TGTGCCAGCAGTGCTGACACCTTCTACGAGCAGTACTTC
many,TRBD1,TRBJ2-1,TRBV9,CASTPQGAYNEQFF,TGTGCCAGCACCCCACAGGGGGCCTACAATGAGCAGTTCTTC
.,.,TRBJ2-3,TRBV6-5,CASSIYFGVTDTQYF,TGTGCCAGCAGTATCTACTTCGGGGTGACAGATACGCAGTATTTT
few,.,TRBJ1-5,TRBV19,CASVRGVRQPQHF,TGTGCCAGTGTCCGGGGGGTACGTCAGCCCCAGCATTTT
few,TRBD1,TRBJ2-5,TRBV6-5,CASSPSTGGETQYF,TGTGCCAGCAGTCCCTCCACAGGGGGAGAGACCCAGTACTTC
many,.,TRBJ1-6,TRBV6-6,CASSYRDGGAFNSPLHF,TGTGCCAGCAGTTACAGGGATGGGGGCGCGTTTAACTCACCCCTCCACTTT
.,.,TRBJ2-3,TRBV6-2/TRBV6-3,CASSYEPMADTQYF,TGTGCCAGCAGTTACGAGCCTATGGCAGATACGCAGTATTTT
.,.,TRBJ2-3,TRBV4-1,CASSQDLGVPFYQDTQYF,TGCGCCAGCAGCCAAGATCTAGGGGTCCCCTTCTACCAAGATACGCAGTATTTT
.,.,TRBJ1-3,TRBV20-1,CSARTVNSGNTIYF,TGCAGTGCTAGGACTGTAAACTCTGGAAACACCATATATTTT
.,.,TRBJ1-6,TRBV5-1,CASSLVGGNYNSPLHF,TGCGCCAGCAGCTTGGTGGGGGGAAACTATAATTCACCCCTCCACTTT
.,.,TRBJ2-3,TRBV5-1,CASSWRQGGSTDTQYF,TGCGCCAGCAGCTGGCGACAGGGAGGTAGCACAGATACGCAGTATTTT
.,.,TRBJ1-2,TRBV3-1,CASSQGPGVGYTF,TGTGCCAGCAGCCAAGGCCCAGGGGTTGGCTACACCTTC
few,TRBD2,TRBJ2-5,TRBV20-1,CSATPTGGPRETQYF,TGCAGTGCTACCCCTACGGGGGGACCGAGGGAGACCCAGTACTTC
few,.,TRBJ2-2,TRBV4-3,CASSRGGRGRMAGELFF,TGCGCCAGCAGCCGGGGGGGCAGGGGGCGCATGGCCGGGGAGCTGTTTTTT
.,TRBD2,TRBJ2-5,TRBV20-1,CSAPREGYSQETQYF,TGCAGTGCTCCCAGGGAGGGATACAGCCAAGAGACCCAGTACTTC
few,.,TRBJ2-7,TRBV6-2/TRBV6-3,CASSSGAGKNEQYF,TGTGCCAGCAGTTCGGGTGCCGGGAAGAACGAGCAGTACTTC
.,.,TRBJ2-3,TRBV29-1,CSVDERPDTQYF,TGCAGCGTTGACGAGCGTCCAGATACGCAGTATTTT
.,.,TRBJ2-1,TRBV7-2,CASRGMGPNEQFF,TGTGCCAGCAGGGGAATGGGCCCTAACGAGCAGTTCTTC
few,.,TRBJ2-1,TRBV20-1,CSAGGHPSSYNEQFF,TGCAGTGCTGGGGGACATCCGAGCTCCTACAATGAGCAGTTCTTC
once,.,TRBJ1-2,TRBV7-9,CASSSGGGGYTF,TGTGCCAGCAGCTCCGGCGGTGGGGGCTACACCTTC
few,TRBD1,TRBJ2-2,TRBV9,CASRAGTANTGELFF,TGTGCCAGCAGGGCCGGGACAGCTAACACCGGGGAGCTGTTTTTT
few,TRBD1,TRBJ2-7,TRBV5-1,CASSLGTGGGYEQYF,TGCGCCAGCAGCCTGGGGACAGGGGGCGGATACGAGCAGTACTTC
.,.,TRBJ2-2,TRBV24-1,CATSGARQGLTGELFF,TGTGCCACCAGTGGAGCCCGCCAGGGGTTGACCGGGGAGCTGTTTTTT
.,.,TRBJ2-1,TRBV27,CASSHQGNEQFF,TGTGCCAGCAGTCATCAGGGGAATGAGCAGTTCTTC